This entry lists 19 T cell receptor beta chains sequenced from one sample in a study of blood T cell repertoires in COVID-19. The protocol was immunoSEQ multiplex PCR, while the TCRdb copy is restricted to in-frame clones and leaves out a portion. Of under 150,000 clones listed, 75% to 90% are singletons. Material for sequencing was peripheral blood. The receptor set was obtained from a woman aged 60-70 years with active COVID-19.

The rearrangement links TRBV7-8 to TRBJ2-2, with 9 bases identical to TRBD2. This CDR3 has 16 amino acids. Germline V gene lookup returns CDR1 SGHVS and CDR2 FQNEAQ. Germline trimming cut 2 bases from V and 6 bases from J; bases unmatched to any gene: 7. Written as DNA, the CDR3 is TGTGCCAGCAGCTTAAGGGCGGGAGGGGCAGCCGGGGAGCTGTTTTTT. It translates to CASSLRAGGAAGELFF.

This clone occurred a few times. The genes are TRBV27 and TRBJ1-1, with D possibly being TRBD1 (5 bases). The CDR3 sequence is 15 residues long. With 6 bases removed from V and 5 bases from J, the gap between germline ends came to 19 bases. Germline V gives CDR1 MNHEY, CDR2 SMNVEV (reference sequence). DNA of the CDR3: TGTGCCAGCAGAAGGGACCTCCGTCGGGGGACTGAAGCTTTCTTT. It specifies CASRRDLRRGTEAFF.

The chain links TRBV11-2 to TRBJ1-1; a possible D gene is TRBD1 (6 bases). The CDR3 loop spans 13 amino acids. Germline loops: CDR1 SGHAT, CDR2 FQNNGV. V dropped 4 bases and J dropped 8 bases, with 14 bases sitting between them. The DNA for the CDR3 is TGTGCCAGCAGCTGGGGGCCTCAAACGGAAGCTTTCTTT. As protein: CASSWGPQTEAFF.

The chain joins TRBV19 to TRBJ2-2, with 14 bases fitting TRBD2. This CDR3 comprises 19 residues. Germline loops: CDR1 LNHDA, CDR2 SQIVND (reference sequence). Losses at the gene ends were 7 bases for V and 7 bases for J; bases not matched to a gene: 17. In nucleotides, the CDR3 is TGTGCCAGTACCGCACCCTGGGGGACTAGCGGGAGTATAGGCGGGGAGCTGTTTTTT. Translation: CASTAPWGTSGSIGGELFF.

J is TRBJ2-7 and V is TRBV11-2, with 7 bases fitting TRBD2. The CDR3 totals 12 residues. Germline V lookup: CDR1 SGHAT, CDR2 FQNNGV. J was trimmed by 7 bases and V by 7 bases; bases with no gene match: 7. CDR3 sequence: CASIGGTGEQYF. For the CDR3, the DNA is TGTGCCAGCATCGGGGGGACTGGGGAGCAGTACTTC.

This clone was picked up a small number of times. The gene calls are TRBV5-4 and TRBJ2-2; D gene ambiguous. The V gene lost 2 bases and the J gene lost 4 bases, with 9 bases spanning the gap. CDR3 length: 14 amino acids. Germline V CDR1 and CDR2: SGHNT, YYREEE (reference sequence). CDR3 in DNA: TGTGCCAGCAGCTTATGGCGGAGCACCGGGGAGCTGTTTTTT. Translation: CASSLWRSTGELFF.

The CDR3 sequence is CASSTGPAGRNQPQHF. DNA for the CDR3: TGTGCCAGCAGTACCGGCCCCGCAGGGCGTAATCAGCCCCAGCATTTT. This chain joins TRBV28 and TRBJ1-5; perhaps TRBD1 as D (5 bases). The CDR3 has 16 amino acids. V dropped 5 bases and J dropped 4 bases, with 18 bases sitting between them. Germline V gene sequence: CDR1 MDHEN, CDR2 SYDVKM.

CDR3 nucleotides: TGTGCCAGCAGCCCGAGACAGAGAAACTCTGGAAACACCATATATTTT. As protein: CASSPRQRNSGNTIYF. The chain links TRBV3-1 (or the pseudogene TRBV3-2) to TRBJ1-3; D perhaps matches TRBD1 (5 bases). The CDR3 is 16 residues long. Deletions cut 4 bases from V and 0 bases from J, with 13 bases between. The V gene's germline CDR1 is LGHDT and CDR2 YNNKEL (reference sequence).

The chain uses TRBV9 and TRBJ2-1, with a tentative D call TRBD2 (6 bases). There are 17 residues in the CDR3. Per the germline V gene, CDR1 is SGDLS and CDR2 is YYNGEE. Trimming took off 0 bases at V and 3 bases at J, with 16 bases between the two ends. CDR3: CASSVDSSGALYNEQFF. In nucleotides, the CDR3 is TGTGCCAGCAGCGTAGATTCATCGGGAGCTCTCTACAATGAGCAGTTCTTC.

CDR3 bases: TGTGCCAGCATGCGGGCAGGGGATGCAGATACGCAGTATTTT. This translates into CASMRAGDADTQYF. This chain links TRBV19 with TRBJ2-3; TRBD1 might be the D (6 bases). The CDR3 is made up of 14 amino acids. V was clipped by 9 bases and J by 4 bases, with 17 bases between them. Germline V gene sequence: CDR1 LNHDA, CDR2 SQIVND (reference sequence). The variable domain in full, with the rest retrieved from reference TRBV19 and TRBJ2-3, is DGGITQSPKYLFRKEGQNVTLSCEQNLNHDAMYWYRQDPGQGLRLIYYSQIVNDFQKGDIAEGYSVSREKKESFPLTVTSAQKNPTAFYLCASMRAGDADTQYFGPGTRLTVL.

The chain combines TRBV19 with TRBJ2-1; TRBD2 matches at 9 bases. Germline V gene data show CDR1 as LNHDA and CDR2 as SQIVND (reference sequence). V gave up 5 bases and J gave up 0 bases; unmatched junction bases: 8. The CDR3 sequence is 17 residues long. The CDR3 sequence is CASSRPLSGSSYNEQFF. The CDR3 DNA sequence: TGTGCCAGTAGTCGTCCCCTTAGCGGGAGCTCCTACAATGAGCAGTTCTTC.

This chain connects TRBV6-2 or TRBV6-3 to TRBJ2-1; D remains unclear. V was shortened by 5 bases and J by 7 bases, with 12 bases between the two germline ends. Germline V gene lookup returns CDR1 MNHEY and CDR2 SVGEGT. The CDR3 runs to 13 residues. CDR3 DNA sequence: TGTGCCAGCAGTCTTCCCCCCGGGAATGAGCAGTTCTTC. Amino acid sequence: CASSLPPGNEQFF.

This clone was observed a single time. In DNA, the CDR3 is TGTGCCAGCAGCGTACCCGGGACAGTTTTGCCCAATGAGCAGTTCTTC. It codes for CASSVPGTVLPNEQFF. The chain employs TRBV3-1 (or the pseudogene TRBV3-2) and TRBJ2-1; 7 bases match TRBD1. The CDR3 extends over 16 amino acids. V gave up 5 bases and J gave up 6 bases; unmatched junction bases: 13. Germline assignment: CDR1 LGHDT and CDR2 YNNKEL (reference sequence).

The rearrangement uses TRBV5-1 and TRBJ2-2; 9 bases agree with TRBD2. The CDR3 contains 15 residues. Per germline, CDR1 SGHRS and CDR2 YFSETQ. The junction had 4 bases not matched to a gene; V was cut back by 1 base and J by 6 bases. CDR3 nucleotides: TGCGCCAGCAGCTTGACAGCGGGAGGTGCCGGGGAGCTGTTTTTT. Its translation: CASSLTAGGAGELFF.

The rearrangement joins TRBV25-1 to TRBJ2-1; 8 bases agree with TRBD1. The germline V gene encodes CDR1 MGHDK and CDR2 SYGVNS. There are 15 residues in the CDR3. With V trimmed by 7 bases and J by 7 bases, 12 bases remained unmatched. The CDR3: CASNPAGTGNNEQFF. In DNA form, the CDR3 reads TGTGCCAGCAACCCTGCCGGGACAGGAAATAATGAGCAGTTCTTC.

This sequence joins TRBV7-2 and TRBJ2-7; possibly TRBD1 for D (5 bases). The CDR3 runs 13 residues. Germline V gives CDR1 SGHTA, CDR2 FQGNSA. V was shortened by 6 bases and J by 6 bases, with 15 bases between the two germline ends. This CDR3 is CASSQRGIGEQYF. CDR3 nucleotides: TGTGCCAGCAGTCAAAGGGGTATAGGCGAGCAGTACTTC.

This rearrangement joins TRBV7-2 to TRBJ1-2, with 8 nucleotides matching TRBD1. CDR1 SGHTA and CDR2 FQGNSA come from the germline V gene. The CDR3 length is 14 residues. The J segment lost 2 bases and the V segment lost 2 bases, leaving 1 base of the junction unmatched. The CDR3 sequence is CASSLQGANYGYTF. The CDR3 coding sequence is TGTGCCAGCAGCTTACAGGGGGCAAACTATGGCTACACCTTC.

The chain links TRBV6-2 or TRBV6-3 to TRBJ2-5; 11 bases fit TRBD2. CDR3 length: 16 residues. After removal of 4 bases from V and 7 bases from J, the junction contained 11 bases not matched to a gene. Germline V gene sequence: CDR1 MNHEY, CDR2 SVGEGT. The CDR3 region has the DNA TGTGCCAGCAGTTCCGAGGGACTAGCGGCGTCCCGGACCCAGTACTTC. Amino acid sequence: CASSSEGLAASRTQYF.

The J gene is TRBJ1-2, the V gene TRBV19, with D tentatively TRBD1 (5 bases). Germline V gene lookup returns CDR1 LNHDA and CDR2 SQIVND (reference sequence). Between the trimmed V and J ends, which lost 3 bases and 4 bases, there was a span of 15 bases. This CDR3 is built from 15 residues. The CDR3 sequence is CASSIDGREAYGYTF. In nucleotides, the CDR3 is TGTGCCAGTAGTATCGATGGCAGGGAGGCCTATGGCTACACCTTC.